This T cell receptor beta chain stems from a study of CD8 T cells in Susac syndrome. Findings of the study overall: Clonal expansion was missing from Susac syndrome CD4+ T cell repertoires.

The authors reverse transcribed about 0.45 to 1 ug RNA with random hexamers. Amplification of TCR beta CDR3 spanned 54 Vbeta and 13 Jbeta via immunoSEQ multiplex PCR. TCRdb reprocessed the immunoSEQ multiplex PCR reads with MiXCR, giving one entry per CDR3 protein. The table includes around 230,000 distinct CDR3 sequences, almost 97% detected once. For this clonotype: Its antigen remains unknown.

The sequenced target, TCR beta, came from blood CD8+ and CD4+ T cells. Source material: CD4+ T cells from PBMCs. The receptor's source is a human donor with Susac syndrome.

CDR3 DNA sequence: TGTGCCAGCAGCGCGACAGGGGCGCGAACCGGGGAGCTGTTTTTT. It translates to CASSATGARTGELFF. This rearrangement joins TRBV9 to TRBJ2-2, with 8 bases fitting TRBD1. This CDR3 is built from 15 residues. The germline V gene has CDR1 SGDLS and CDR2 YYNGEE. Unmatched junction bases numbered 6, after V lost 3 bases and J lost 5 bases.